This TCR beta chain originates from a study of blood T cells in healthy people across ages. CDR3 length: 17 residues. The V segment lost 8 bases and the J segment 3 bases; nucleotides outside the gene matches: 14. Germline lookup yields CDR1 LNHDA and CDR2 SQIVND (reference sequence). With a J-beta primer mix and a sample-barcoded 5' primer, a second PCR ran about 6 to 11 cycles. TCRdb redid the calling of the 5' RACE reads with MiXCR, one entry per CDR3 protein. Counted here are about a million distinct CDR3 sequences, under 40% occurring once; the ten biggest clones make up about an eighth. The sequence came from a man between 18 and 29 years old in good health. The genes are TRBV19 and TRBJ1-1, with TRBD1 matching 11 bases. Sequencing was performed on blood. CDR3 amino acids: CASPPGGQGAGYTEAFF. CDR3 coding DNA: TGTGCCAGTCCTCCGGGCGGACAGGGGGCGGGGTACACTGAAGCTTTCTTT.